This passage covers 11 T cell receptor beta chains from one sample sequenced in a study of CXCR3-negative and CXCR3-positive naive CD8 T cells. These receptors are not linked to any known antigen. The TRB cDNA libraries were prepared by 5' RACE with UMI labels. TCRdb re-analyzed the 5' RACE reads; it lists each CDR3 protein once, without DNA. The table lists roughly 110,000 distinct CDR3 sequences, with 0.3% to 0.45% in the top ten. Study-level findings and limits: Hydrophobicity was higher for TRB CDR3s found in CXCR3-positive naive cells than in CXCR3-negative naive cells.

The sample taken for sequencing was naive CXCR3+ CD8+ T cells from blood. Subset in this sample: CD45RO-CCR7+CD27+CD95- naive CD8+ T cells expressing CXCR3 (TNR3+). The receptors were sampled from a human donor in good health. Some clones in this sample may be carry-over from other donors' samples.

V is TRBV29-1 and J is TRBJ2-4; TCRdb calls TRBD2, which cannot be checked without DNA. Germline CDR1 is SQVTM and CDR2 is ANQGSEA. The CDR3 contains 16 residues. The CDR3 is CSVEGLAGLAKNIQYF. The full variable domain, with the rest looked up from reference TRBV29-1 and TRBJ2-4, is SAVISQKPSRDICQRGTSLTIQCQVDSQVTMMFWYRQQPGQSLTLIATANQGSEATYESGFVIDKFPISRPNLTFSTLTVSNMSPEDSSIYLCSVEGLAGLAKNIQYFGAGTRLSVL.

The V gene is TRBV5-1, the J gene TRBJ2-7. The CDR3 runs 15 residues. The germline V gene has CDR1 SGHRS and CDR2 YFSETQ. CDR3 protein: CASSLTSRSGYEQYF.

V usage is TRBV12-3 or TRBV12-4 and J usage is TRBJ2-1; TCRdb names TRBD2, which stays unverified in the absence of DNA. CDR3 length: 18 residues. CDR3: CASSPGLATPPLYNEQFF.

V usage is TRBV14 and J usage is TRBJ2-1; TCRdb's D call, TRBD2, is unchecked because there is no DNA. The CDR3 totals 20 residues. Germline-derived CDR1 and CDR2 are SGHDN and FVKESK. CDR3 protein: CASSQDAWGLAGGLQDEQFF. The full variable domain, its missing parts supplied by reference TRBV14 and TRBJ2-1, is EAGVTQFPSHSVIEKGQTVTLRCDPISGHDNLYWYRRVMGKEIKFLLHFVKESKQDESGMPNNRFLAERTGGTYSTLKVQPAELEDSGVYFCASSQDAWGLAGGLQDEQFFGPGTRLTVL.

The chain couples TRBV7-9 to TRBJ2-7; the TRBD1 assignment by TCRdb is unverifiable without DNA. The CDR3 totals 13 residues. Germline lookup yields CDR1 SEHNR and CDR2 FQNEAQ (reference sequence). CDR3 sequence reads: CASSFTGHYEQYF.

The rearrangement joins TRBV7-2 to TRBJ2-1; TCRdb proposes TRBD1, but this gene call is untestable without DNA. Germline assignment: CDR1 SGHTA and CDR2 FQGNSA. The CDR3 is made up of 17 amino acids. The CDR3 loop reads CASSLDRSRFIYNEQFF.

The rearrangement uses TRBV20-1 and TRBJ2-2; the TRBD1 assignment by TCRdb is unverifiable without DNA. CDR1 is DFQATT, CDR2 SNEGSKA, per germline (reference sequence). The CDR3 sequence is 15 residues long. The CDR3 loop reads CSARAPITNTGELFF.

The chain joins TRBV4-3 to TRBJ2-7. Germline CDR1 LGHNA, CDR2 YSLEER. This CDR3 is 14 amino acids long. CDR3 protein: CASSQDTGSYEQYF.

This chain connects TRBV7-9 to TRBJ2-5; absent DNA, TCRdb's TRBD1 call cannot be checked. CDR3 length: 14 residues. Germline-derived CDR1 and CDR2 are SEHNR and FQNEAQ (reference sequence). The CDR3 protein is CASSFGGERETQYF.

This CDR3 is CAIRLPTDGYTF. V is TRBV12-3 or TRBV12-4 and J is TRBJ1-2. The CDR3 sequence is 12 residues long.

This chain uses TRBV7-2 with TRBJ2-1; the TCRdb call, TRBD1, lacks DNA for checking. This CDR3 region has 14 residues. CDR1 SGHTA and CDR2 FQGNSA come from the germline V gene. This CDR3 reads CASSQWGGNNEQFF.